This T cell receptor beta chain was recorded in a study of technical replicates of blood from several donors. Using immunoSEQ multiplex PCR, the repertoire was profiled, and TCRdb retains in-frame clones only, with some absent. The repertoire includes just under 60,000 clones, just under 95% of them detected once, and 3% sits in the top ten. The CDR3 is 14 amino acids. Deletions cut 4 bases from V and 3 bases from J, with 12 bases between. Germline V gene sequence: CDR1 MGHRA, CDR2 YSYEKL. Sequencing input: PBMCs. This TCR came from a human donor in good health. Some clones in this sample may be carry-over from other donors' samples. The chain recombines TRBV4-1 with TRBJ1-1; no reliable D call. CDR3 in amino acids: CASSRNNVDTEAFF. The CDR3 nucleotides read TGCGCCAGCAGCCGAAACAATGTGGACACTGAAGCTTTCTTT.